Described below is a single T cell receptor beta chain sequence and its context. The specificity of this receptor is unknown. No per-base quality is available; no much larger clone lies one base away. PBMCs were isolated by Ficoll-Paque density gradient centrifugation. These data belong to a study of T-cell memory formation after mild COVID-19 (dated by TCRdb to the early 2020s). A note on the overall study: Most TCR sequence clusters were specific to one of the two donors. The cohort was made up of two young adult volunteers, one female and one male, who were previously healthy. Longitudinal TCRalpha and TCRbeta repertoire sequencing tracked T-cell clones expanding and contracting after mild COVID-19 in a couple of donors. What the research found in general, with its limitations: Contracting CD4+ clones were located mainly in the CM and EM memory subsets, whereas CD8+ clones were found to be enriched in EMRA. Some responding clones were detected in pre-infection memory, which suggested that pre-existing cross-reactive memory T cells had joined the SARS-CoV-2 response. Balanced CD4/CD8 phenotypes were observed for clones contracting from day 15 to 85, whereas a bias towards CD4+ was observed for a second wave of clones expanding from day 15 to 37. SARS-CoV-2 specificity was not confirmed for the second-wave clones peaking on day 37. The study covered only a couple of mild cases, and larger cohorts including severe cases with pre-infection samples were considered necessary.

TCRdb records Illumina NovaSeq 6000 as the sequencer. TCRalpha and TCRbeta cDNA libraries were built by 5'RACE with constant-segment primers, adding sample barcodes and unique molecular identifiers. Trizol reagent was used to extract RNA from every sample. Library amplification was performed in two PCR steps, and a second sample barcode and Illumina TruSeq adapters were introduced in the second step. Sequencing of libraries was performed on an Illumina NovaSeq with 2 x 150 bp paired-end reads. Processing in the source paper ran as follows. Demultiplexing of reads and collapsing into UMI-guided consensus sequences were performed with migec v1.2.7. Using mixcr v2.1.11, UMI consensuses were aligned to TRA and TRB V and J templates and then assembled into clonotypes. A clonotype was counted as expanded or contracted only if both edgeR and NoisET called the change significant, with noise models trained on biological replicates. edgeR calls used a false discovery rate-adjusted p below 0.01 and a log2 fold-change threshold of 1. As an exploratory analysis of dynamics, PCA with hierarchical clustering was applied to max-normalized trajectories of the 1000 most abundant clonotypes. Separately sequenced CD4+ and CD8+ repertoires were used to assign the CD4 or CD8 phenotype of responding clones. TCRdb reran the public reads through fastp at Q25 and MiXCR, keeping productive beta chains. CDR3 protein sequences are deduplicated, and each keeps its most common genes and DNA. TCRdb's processing, not the authors' own work, is the source of the V and J calls. This sample is represented by fewer than 650,000 distinct CDR3 sequences; roughly 22% of them were singletons. The ten most abundant clones make up around 8.4% of the sample.

The sequence was obtained from an adult woman who had mild COVID-19 (a few samples of this study predate the infection). The sample titles of this study are shuffled in the database, so cell type and time point are left out; the donor was told from shared clones. The sequenced sample was PBMCs or a T cell subset sorted from them (not recorded which).

The CDR3 reads CASSPTSGLGSPLHF. The DNA sequence follows: TGTGCCAGCAGTCCCACATCCGGGTTGGGATCACCCCTCCACTTT. The rearrangement joined TRBV7-9 to TRBJ1-6; the D gene identity is not certain. From cysteine to phenylalanine, the CDR3 is 15 amino acids long. Only CDR3 DNA is held: 45 bases, read in frame from base 1. CDR1 is given as SEHNR and CDR2 as FQNEAQ, both from the germline V gene (reference sequence). Cut back by 6 bases and 10 bases, the V and J ends lie 19 bases apart.